Presented here are 23 T cell receptor beta chains from one specimen sequenced in a study of T-cell reconstitution after alpha-beta-depleted transplantation in children. Preparation of the TCRbeta library involved a method that used unique molecular identifiers. TCRdb processed the PCR reads anew with MiXCR; each CDR3 protein has one entry. Here the sample spans more than 200,000 distinct CDR3 sequences, roughly a sixth being singletons. The sample consisted of PBMCs, mostly from graft donor cells, taken 360 days after TCRalphabeta/CD19-depleted stem cell transplant. The receptors were gathered from a male patient between 2 and 15 years old who had a stem cell transplant for acute lymphoblastic leukemia, so the T cells may come from the graft donor.

This clonotype appeared many times. J is TRBJ2-3 and V is TRBV5-1; 7 nucleotides line up with TRBD2. Germline assignment: CDR1 SGHRS and CDR2 YFSETQ. This CDR3 comprises 14 residues. V shed 9 bases, J shed 0 bases, and the junction held 7 bases outside the gene matches. CDR3: CATRTRASTDTQYF. The DNA of the CDR3 is TGCGCCACCAGGACTAGGGCTAGCACAGATACGCAGTATTTT.

This clonotype was counted at least ten times. This rearrangement joins TRBV7-2 to TRBJ2-2; D gene uncertain. Germline V gene data show CDR1 as SGHTA and CDR2 as FQGNSA. With 6 bases removed from V and 0 bases from J, the gap between germline ends came to 14 bases. The CDR3 is 16 amino acids. The chain's CDR3 is CASRLWTPTNTGELFF. The CDR3, as DNA: TGTGCCAGCAGATTATGGACCCCGACGAACACCGGGGAGCTGTTTTTT.

This rearrangement joins TRBV18 to TRBJ2-3; no firm D call. The CDR3 has 13 amino acids. CDR1 and CDR2 from the germline V gene are KGHSH and LQKENI. Trimming removed 3 bases from V and 2 bases from J, with 6 bases in between. CDR3 protein: CASSPVATDTQYF. CDR3 sequence (DNA): TGTGCCAGCTCACCGGTAGCCACAGATACGCAGTATTTT.

This rearrangement joins TRBV5-6 to TRBJ2-2; no firm D call. This CDR3 is 16 amino acids long. V lost 1 base, J lost 4 bases, and 14 bases lay in between. Germline V CDR1 and CDR2: SGHDT, YYEEEE. The CDR3 DNA sequence: TGTGCCAGCAGCTTGCCCGCTGGGCCGGGCACCGGGGAGCTGTTTTTT. This codes for CASSLPAGPGTGELFF. Complete variable domain (other parts from reference TRBV5-6 and TRBJ2-2): DAGVTQSPTHLIKTRGQQVTLRCSPKSGHDTVSWYQQALGQGPQFIFQYYEEEERQRGNFPDRFSGHQFPNYSSELNVNALLLGDSALYLCASSLPAGPGTGELFFGEGSRLTVL.

The CDR3 DNA reads TGTGCCAGCAGCTTAGTGGGGACAGGGGATGCCGGGGAGCTGTTTTTT. It is translated as CASSLVGTGDAGELFF. The rearrangement uses TRBV7-2 and TRBJ2-2; TRBD1 matches at 10 bases. The V gene's germline CDR1 is SGHTA and CDR2 FQGNSA. This CDR3 comprises 16 residues. The ends lost 1 base at V and 6 bases at J; junction bases unmatched: 5.

This clonotype was counted between two and nine times. This rearrangement joins TRBV6-6 to TRBJ1-1; perhaps TRBD1 as D (6 bases). Germline V gene data show CDR1 as MNHNY and CDR2 as SVGAGI (reference sequence). Trimming shortened V by 5 bases and J by 6 bases, and 10 bases separated the two germline ends. The CDR3 has 12 amino acids. As DNA, the CDR3 is TGTGCCAGCAGTAAGGACAGCCCTGAAGCTTTCTTT. Protein sequence: CASSKDSPEAFF.

This clonotype was seen a handful of times. The chain employs TRBV5-1 and TRBJ2-1; TRBD2 aligns across 10 bases. The germline V gene encodes CDR1 SGHRS and CDR2 YFSETQ. Trimming took 0 bases from V and 4 from J; bases not matched to a gene: 1. This CDR3 comprises 15 residues. The CDR3 loop is CASSLELAGYNEQFF. Here the CDR3 DNA reads TGCGCCAGCAGCTTGGAACTAGCGGGGTACAATGAGCAGTTCTTC.

The chain couples TRBV14 to TRBJ1-2; tentatively, D is TRBD1 (5 bases). This CDR3 region has 15 residues. V shed 0 bases and J shed 4 bases, with 12 bases lying between them. Per germline, CDR1 SGHDN and CDR2 FVKESK. The CDR3 is CASSQETGGVYGYTF. The CDR3 coding sequence is TGTGCCAGCAGCCAAGAAACAGGAGGGGTCTATGGCTACACCTTC.

This clonotype occurred a few times. This chain connects TRBV12-3 or TRBV12-4 to TRBJ1-1; the D is unclear. V lost 3 bases and J 0 bases, leaving 8 bases between the germline ends. The CDR3 sequence is 14 residues long. CDR3 region: CASSFGSLNTEAFF. The CDR3 region has the DNA TGTGCCAGCAGTTTCGGGTCCCTGAACACTGAAGCTTTCTTT.

This clonotype was observed at least ten times. The chain recombines TRBV5-1 with TRBJ2-5; D is unresolved. The germline V gene encodes CDR1 SGHRS and CDR2 YFSETQ. This CDR3 has 14 residues. With 1 base removed from V and 2 bases from J, the gap between germline ends came to 9 bases. The CDR3: CASSLPGPQETQYF. The CDR3, as DNA: TGCGCCAGCAGCTTGCCAGGACCACAAGAGACCCAGTACTTC.

V usage is TRBV6-5 and J usage is TRBJ1-3; no definite D call. Germline V gene lookup returns CDR1 MNHEY and CDR2 SVGAGI. The CDR3 sequence is 15 residues long. Trimming cost V 0 bases and J 1 base, with 7 bases left between them. The CDR3 DNA is TGTGCCAGCAGTTACTCTGAGGAATCTGGAAACACCATATATTTT. It specifies CASSYSEESGNTIYF.

The CDR3 DNA sequence: TGTGCCAGCAGAACAGGTCCTAGAGACGCTTTCTTT. This codes for CASRTGPRDAFF. The chain combines TRBV2 with TRBJ1-1; D is perhaps TRBD1 (5 bases). Germline CDR1 is SNHLY and CDR2 is FYNNEI. Trimming removed 6 bases at V and 11 bases at J, with 16 bases between. This CDR3 contains 12 residues.

V usage is TRBV12-3 or TRBV12-4 and J usage is TRBJ2-7; possible D gene TRBD1, 6 bases. The CDR3 extends over 13 amino acids. The germline V and J ends were trimmed by 2 bases and 4 bases, with 9 bases remaining between them. This CDR3 is CASSLPGQYEQYF. The CDR3 DNA is TGTGCCAGCAGTTTACCAGGACAGTACGAGCAGTACTTC.

This clonotype has just a few counts. This sequence joins TRBV10-3 and TRBJ2-3, with TRBD2 matching over 8 bases. Trimming cost V 8 bases and J 2 bases; bases outside gene matches: 3. CDR3 size: 13 residues. Germline CDR1 is ENHRY and CDR2 is SYGVKD. CDR3 DNA: TGTGCCATCTCGGGGGGGAACACAGATACGCAGTATTTT. This encodes CAISGGNTDTQYF.

The CDR3 sequence is CASSAGRDFTDTQYF. The CDR3 coding sequence is TGTGCCAGCAGTGCGGGTCGGGACTTCACAGATACGCAGTATTTT. The rearrangement joins TRBV6-2 or TRBV6-3 to TRBJ2-3; maybe TRBD2 (6 bases). CDR1 is MNHEY, CDR2 SVGEGT, per germline. The V gene lost 5 bases and the J gene lost 2 bases, with 14 bases spanning the gap. This CDR3 contains 15 residues.

The chain recombines TRBV11-1 with TRBJ1-4; 9 bases align to TRBD1. The CDR3 sequence is 18 residues long. The germline CDR1 and CDR2 sequences are SGHAT and FQDESV (reference sequence). V lost 3 bases and J lost 5; bases outside the gene matches: 13. CDR3 DNA: TGTGCCAGCAGCTTCCCTAAGACTGCCGGGACAGGGAATGAAAAACTGTTTTTT. Translated, it gives CASSFPKTAGTGNEKLFF.

This chain links TRBV7-2 with TRBJ2-2, with D maybe TRBD2 (6 bases). The CDR3 runs 17 residues. V was cut by 4 bases and J by 2 bases, with 17 bases left in between. From germline, CDR1 is SGHTA and CDR2 FQGNSA. This chain's CDR3 is CASSSSGYRANTGELFF. CDR3 DNA sequence: TGTGCCAGCAGCTCCAGCGGGTATAGGGCCAACACCGGGGAGCTGTTTTTT. Combining the CDR3 with reference TRBV7-2 and TRBJ2-2 gives the whole variable domain GAGVSQSPSNKVTEKGKDVELRCDPISGHTALYWYRQSLGQGLEFLIYFQGNSAPDKSGLPSDRFSAERTGGSVSTLTIQRTQQEDSAVYLCASSSSGYRANTGELFFGEGSRLTVL.

This clonotype was detected a few times. V is TRBV20-1 and J is TRBJ1-5; TRBD1 might be the D (5 bases). The germline V gene has CDR1 DFQATT and CDR2 SNEGSKA (reference sequence). Between the trimmed V and J ends, which lost 4 bases and 5 bases, there was a span of 18 bases. This CDR3 has 15 amino acids. The DNA for the CDR3 is TGCAGTGCTACACCTTGGGGGAGCGGAGATCAGCCCCAGCATTTT. This gives the protein CSATPWGSGDQPQHF.

The rearrangement links TRBV20-1 to TRBJ1-4; D perhaps matches TRBD1 (6 bases). The germline V gene encodes CDR1 DFQATT and CDR2 SNEGSKA (reference sequence). Trimming took off 3 bases at V and 5 bases at J, with 13 bases between the two ends. The CDR3 is made up of 14 amino acids. Here the CDR3 reads CSASMKGGNEKLFF. In DNA, the CDR3 is TGCAGTGCTAGTATGAAAGGGGGAAATGAAAAACTGTTTTTT.

This clonotype was found a few times. The chain joins TRBV12-3 or TRBV12-4 to TRBJ2-3; TRBD1 aligns across 9 bases. J gave up 4 bases and V 4 bases, and 9 bases lay outside the gene matches. The CDR3 has 16 amino acids. The CDR3 here is CASSSPGQGLADTQYF. The CDR3 DNA reads as TGTGCCAGCAGTTCTCCGGGACAGGGTTTGGCAGATACGCAGTATTTT.

The V call is TRBV12-3 or TRBV12-4, the J call TRBJ2-2, with 9 bases aligning to TRBD1. J was trimmed by 1 base and V by 8 bases; bases with no gene match: 8. This CDR3 is 16 amino acids long. CDR3 nucleotides: TGTGCCAGCGCCCCCGGGACAGGGAAGAACACCGGGGAGCTGTTTTTT. Residues: CASAPGTGKNTGELFF.

The chain carries TRBV10-3 and TRBJ2-2; TRBD2 is a possible D gene (6 bases). V was shortened by 7 bases and J by 3 bases, with 12 bases between the two germline ends. The CDR3 covers 14 residues. Germline V gene sequence: CDR1 ENHRY, CDR2 SYGVKD. The CDR3, as DNA: TGTGCCATCACGGGCGGGGAACACACCGGGGAGCTGTTTTTT. Residues: CAITGGEHTGELFF.

Concerning this clonotype: At one end, the junction sequence differs from germline, possibly due to a read error. This chain joins TRBV6-1 and TRBJ2-1, with D possibly called TRBD1 or TRBD2 (6 bases each). CDR3 length: 14 residues. Germline lookup yields CDR1 MNHNS and CDR2 SASEGT. For the CDR3, the DNA is TGTGCTAGCAAATTCCAGGGGAGGTCCAGTGAGCAGTTCTTC. It yields the protein CASKFQGRSSEQFF.